The following is a T cell receptor beta chain sequence with its context. The sample originates from a study of T cell changes during pregnancy in multiple sclerosis. The V gene lost 2 bases and the J gene lost 4 bases, with 17 bases spanning the gap. The CDR3 spans 17 residues. Germline V lookup: CDR1 LNHNV, CDR2 YYDKDF (reference sequence). The repertoire was sequenced with immunoSEQ multiplex PCR; TCRdb's copy has only in-frame clones and lacks some. Among about 40,000 clones listed, around nine tenths were seen once. The chain recombines TRBV15 with TRBJ1-4; D gene unclear. The sample in question was CD4+ T cells from peripheral blood mononuclear cells, obtained before pregnancy. The clonotype comes from a female donor with multiple sclerosis, enrolled in a pregnancy study. CDR3 nucleotide sequence: TGTGCCACCAGCAGACCCGGGCCGGGATCACTTAATGAAAAACTGTTTTTT. It translates to CATSRPGPGSLNEKLFF. The complete variable domain, with remaining parts taken from reference TRBV15 and TRBJ1-4, reads DAMVIQNPRYQVTQFGKPVTLSCSQTLNHNVMYWYQQKSSQAPKLLFHYYDKDFNNEADTPDNFQSRRPNTSFCFLDIRSPGLGDTAMYLCATSRPGPGSLNEKLFFGSGTQLSVL.